These 22 T cell receptor beta chains were sequenced from one sample in a study of blood T cell repertoires in COVID-19. The protocol was immunoSEQ multiplex PCR, while the TCRdb copy is restricted to in-frame clones and leaves out a portion. The sample contains 150,000 to 200,000 clones, approximately 83% of which appear only once. The sequencing input was PBMCs or T cells enriched from blood (not recorded which). The receptors here all came from a woman aged 55-69 years who had recovered from COVID-19.

The chain uses TRBV20-1 and TRBJ1-5, with D possibly TRBD1 on 5 matching bases. Trimming cost V 3 bases and J 0 bases, with 15 bases left between them. The CDR3 extends over 16 amino acids. Germline CDR1 is DFQATT and CDR2 is SNEGSKA (reference sequence). The CDR3 is CSASANRGDSNQPQHF. The CDR3 nucleotides read TGCAGTGCTAGTGCCAACCGGGGGGATAGCAATCAGCCCCAGCATTTT.

The genes are TRBV6-5 and TRBJ2-5, with 7 positions matching TRBD1. J gave up 5 bases and V 7 bases, and 7 bases lay outside the gene matches. CDR3 length equals 13 residues. CDR1 MNHEY and CDR2 SVGAGI come from the germline V gene. CDR3 bases: TGTGCCAGCAATAACAGGGGTGGCGAGACCCAGTACTTC. It is translated as CASNNRGGETQYF.

The V call is TRBV11-3, the J call TRBJ2-1; D is perhaps TRBD2 (5 bases). From germline, CDR1 is SGHNT and CDR2 YENEEA. The CDR3 is 17 amino acids. V shed 3 bases and J shed 6 bases, with 21 bases lying between them. CDR3: CASSFGVSGSRVNEQFF. CDR3 in DNA: TGTGCCAGCAGCTTTGGGGTATCGGGATCACGGGTCAATGAGCAGTTCTTC.

V is TRBV13 and J is TRBJ2-1; 11 nucleotides line up with TRBD2. CDR1 and CDR2 from the germline V gene are PRHDT and FYEKMQ (reference sequence). Trimming removed 5 bases from V and 5 bases from J; junction bases left unmatched: 8. This CDR3 has 16 amino acids. This chain's CDR3 is CASSGPSGRSDNEQFF. The CDR3 coding sequence is TGTGCCAGCAGCGGGCCTAGCGGGAGGAGTGACAATGAGCAGTTCTTC. Filled out from reference TRBV13 and TRBJ2-1, the complete variable domain reads AAGVIQSPRHLIKEKRETATLKCYPIPRHDTVYWYQQGPGQDPQFLISFYEKMQSDKGSIPDRFSAQQFSDYHSELNMSSLELGDSALYFCASSGPSGRSDNEQFFGPGTRLTVL.

The chain uses TRBV5-4 and TRBJ1-2; the D gene is possibly TRBD1 (5 bases). Germline CDR1 and CDR2: SGHNT and YYREEE (reference sequence). With 0 bases removed from V and 2 bases from J, the gap between germline ends came to 23 bases. The CDR3 has 19 amino acids. The CDR3, as DNA: TGTGCCAGCAGCTTGGATCTGGGGTTCGGGCAGGGTAAGAACTATGGCTACACCTTC. It translates to CASSLDLGFGQGKNYGYTF.

V is TRBV5-1 and J is TRBJ1-6, with TRBD1 matching 7 bases. The CDR3 extends over 16 amino acids. Germline V CDR1 and CDR2: SGHRS, YFSETQ. The V segment lost 0 bases and the J segment 5 bases; nucleotides outside the gene matches: 5. As DNA, the CDR3 is TGCGCCAGCAGCTTGGAGTCGACAGGGAATAATTCACCCCTCCACTTT. Protein sequence: CASSLESTGNNSPLHF.

The rearrangement links TRBV24-1 to TRBJ1-5, with D possibly being TRBD1 (5 bases). Germline-derived CDR1 and CDR2 are KGHDR and SFDVKD. The CDR3 runs 12 residues. Trimming stripped 5 bases from V and 5 bases from J, with 6 bases between. CDR3 nucleotides: TGTGCCACCAGTGGCAGGGATCAGCCCCAGCATTTT. Protein: CATSGRDQPQHF.

This clone was counted a single time. The rearrangement uses TRBV3-1 (or the pseudogene TRBV3-2) and TRBJ2-1; 9 positions match TRBD2. There are 15 residues in the CDR3. Germline CDR1 is LGHDT and CDR2 is YNNKEL (reference sequence). V shed 0 bases, J shed 7 bases, and the junction held 4 bases outside the gene matches. The CDR3 loop is CASSQEWRGGNEQFF. As DNA, the CDR3 is TGTGCCAGCAGCCAAGAGTGGCGGGGGGGGAATGAGCAGTTCTTC.

This clone has a handful of counts. The V call is TRBV2, the J call TRBJ1-2; no clear D. V was clipped by 3 bases and J by 4 bases, with 6 bases between them. Germline-derived CDR1 and CDR2 are SNHLY and FYNNEI. CDR3 length: 12 residues. Written as DNA, the CDR3 is TGTGCCAGCAGTGATACAGTCTATGGCTACACCTTC. This sequence encodes CASSDTVYGYTF.

This clone was counted once. This sequence joins TRBV12-3 or TRBV12-4 and TRBJ1-1, with D tentatively TRBD1 (6 bases). CDR3 size: 12 residues. The V gene lost 6 bases and the J gene lost 5 bases, with 10 bases spanning the gap. The CDR3 DNA is TGTGCCAGCAGAACAGGGCTTACTGAAGCTTTCTTT. It encodes CASRTGLTEAFF.

The J gene is TRBJ2-1, the V gene TRBV24-1; D perhaps matches TRBD2 (5 bases). V lost 1 base, J lost 12 bases, and 12 bases lay in between. In germline, CDR1 is KGHDR, CDR2 SFDVKD. This CDR3 region has 13 residues. CDR3 DNA: TGTGCCACCAGTGATTTTCCCGCGGGTGGGCAGTTCTTC. Residues: CATSDFPAGGQFF.

J is TRBJ2-7 and V is TRBV3-1 (or the pseudogene TRBV3-2), with D uncertain. Germline-derived CDR1 and CDR2 are LGHDT and YNNKEL (reference sequence). The CDR3 is 13 residues long. Trimming stripped 4 bases from V and 2 bases from J, with 9 bases between. Here the CDR3 reads CASSPSRAYEQYF. The CDR3 region has the DNA TGTGCCAGCAGCCCCTCTAGAGCCTACGAGCAGTACTTC.

The V call is TRBV2, the J call TRBJ2-7; 7 nucleotides agree with TRBD1. This CDR3 is 15 amino acids long. Per germline, CDR1 SNHLY and CDR2 FYNNEI. The J segment lost 0 bases and the V segment lost 6 bases, leaving 8 bases of the junction unmatched. The CDR3 DNA follows: TGTGCCAGCAGCTTAGGGGGCTTGAGCTCCTACGAGCAGTACTTC. This gives the protein CASSLGGLSSYEQYF. Looking up the rest from reference TRBV2 and TRBJ2-7 gives the full variable domain: EPEVTQTPSHQVTQMGQEVILRCVPISNHLYFYWYRQILGQKVEFLVSFYNNEISEKSEIFDDQFSVERPDGSNFTLKIRSTKLEDSAMYFCASSLGGLSSYEQYFGPGTRLTVT.

The chain combines TRBV28 with TRBJ1-1; unclear D gene. Germline-derived CDR1 and CDR2 are MDHEN and SYDVKM. The length of the CDR3 is 15 residues. Trimming left V 6 bases short and J 2 bases short, with 16 bases between. CDR3 sequence reads: CASSLGGRTNTEAFF. In DNA form, the CDR3 reads TGTGCCAGCAGCCTAGGAGGCCGTACTAACACTGAAGCTTTCTTT.

The genes are TRBV28 and TRBJ2-7; TRBD1 matches at 8 bases. Trimming removed 8 bases from V and 0 bases from J; junction bases left unmatched: 12. The germline V gene encodes CDR1 MDHEN and CDR2 SYDVKM. The CDR3 is 16 residues long. CDR3 loop: CASSVAGTGSSYEQYF. The DNA for the CDR3 is TGTGCCAGCTCAGTCGCCGGGACAGGCAGCTCCTACGAGCAGTACTTC.

A word on this clone: A junction boundary mismatches the germline segment, possibly from a read error. This rearrangement joins TRBV4-1 to TRBJ1-2; D uncertain. The germline CDR1 and CDR2 sequences are MGHRA and YSYEKL. This CDR3 has 16 residues. CDR3 sequence reads: CASSKESTDYREGYTF. CDR3 nucleotides: TGCGCCAGCAGCAAAGAAAGCACGGACTACCGCGAAGGCTACACCTTC.

V usage is TRBV9 and J usage is TRBJ2-2; 8 positions agree with TRBD2. The CDR3 has 16 residues. Germline V gives CDR1 SGDLS, CDR2 YYNGEE. V lost 3 bases, J lost 0 bases, and 4 bases stayed unmatched. CDR3 nucleotides: TGTGCCAGCAGCGGGGGCGGGGGGCCGAACACCGGGGAGCTGTTTTTT. Amino acids: CASSGGGGPNTGELFF.

Turning to this clone: Other DNA sequences of this sample code for an identical CDR3. The chain links TRBV30 to TRBJ2-1; 9 positions agree with TRBD2. This CDR3 is built from 14 residues. CDR1 and CDR2 (germline): GTSNPN, SVGIG (reference sequence). V lost 3 bases and J lost 4; bases outside the gene matches: 4. CDR3 amino acids: CAWRRAGGYNEQFF. Here the CDR3 DNA reads TGTGCCTGGAGGCGAGCGGGGGGATACAATGAGCAGTTCTTC.

The chain employs TRBV6-1 and TRBJ1-6; perhaps TRBD1 as D (6 bases). Germline V gives CDR1 MNHNS, CDR2 SASEGT. Trimming stripped 1 base from V and 0 bases from J, with 10 bases between. The CDR3 is made up of 17 amino acids. The CDR3 nucleotides are TGTGCCAGCAGTGAAGGGCAGGGGACCTCCTATAATTCACCCCTCCACTTT. Protein: CASSEGQGTSYNSPLHF.

The chain employs TRBV28 and TRBJ1-5; no firm D call. The germline V gene encodes CDR1 MDHEN and CDR2 SYDVKM. The CDR3 has 13 residues. The V end was cut by 7 bases, the J end by 3 bases, with 10 bases between. CDR3 region: CASNRSPNQPQHF. As DNA, the CDR3 is TGTGCCAGCAATCGTTCCCCCAATCAGCCCCAGCATTTT.

The chain recombines TRBV27 with TRBJ1-5; 8 bases line up with TRBD1. This CDR3 is built from 15 residues. Germline V gene sequence: CDR1 MNHEY, CDR2 SMNVEV (reference sequence). V shed 5 bases, J shed 5 bases, and the junction held 8 bases outside the gene matches. CDR3 protein: CASSKTGEGYQPQHF. The DNA of the CDR3 is TGTGCCAGCAGTAAGACAGGGGAAGGGTATCAGCCCCAGCATTTT.

The rearrangement joins TRBV18 to TRBJ2-1, with TRBD2 identical over 9 bases. Germline values: CDR1 KGHSH, CDR2 LQKENI. Unmatched junction bases numbered 11, after V lost 1 base and J lost 7 bases. This CDR3 has 17 residues. The CDR3 coding sequence is TGTGCCAGCTCACCACTGGTTCGCGCGGGGGGGCCGAATGAGCAGTTCTTC. It specifies CASSPLVRAGGPNEQFF.